Following are 14 T cell receptor beta chains from one sample sequenced in a study of OX40 agonist ivuxolimab in advanced cancers. Using immunoSEQ multiplex PCR, the repertoire was profiled, and TCRdb retains in-frame clones only, with some absent. This sample carries more than 15,000 clones, approximately 91% of them seen once, and the ten largest clones take less than 80%. Sequencing used CD4+ or CD8+ T cells sorted from blood, obtained in a trial of the OX40 agonist ivuxolimab. The receptors derive from an adult with an advanced solid tumor such as melanoma, head and neck, liver or kidney cancer.

V and J are TRBV4-3 and TRBJ1-2; D may be TRBD1 (6 bases). The germline CDR1 and CDR2 sequences are LGHNA and YSLEER. The CDR3 covers 16 residues. V lost 0 bases to trimming and J lost 4 bases, with 15 bases between them. The CDR3 sequence is CASSQEGGAQSYGYTF. CDR3 in DNA: TGCGCCAGCAGCCAAGAGGGGGGGGCGCAGAGCTATGGCTACACCTTC.

The rearrangement links TRBV6-5 to TRBJ1-2; no clear D gene. The CDR3 runs to 13 residues. V lost 2 bases and J lost 6, with 10 bases in between. CDR1 is MNHEY and CDR2 is SVGAGI in the germline V gene. CDR3 region: CASSYEEGNGYTF. The CDR3, as DNA: TGTGCCAGCAGTTACGAGGAGGGTAATGGCTACACCTTC.

V is TRBV5-5 and J is TRBJ2-7; possible D gene TRBD2, 5 bases. This CDR3 region has 16 residues. V lost 2 bases and J lost 2, with 17 bases in between. Germline CDR1 is SGHKS and CDR2 is YYEKEE (reference sequence). CDR3 in DNA: TGTGCCAGCAGCTTAGGCGCGGGCGTCAGAGCCTACGAGCAGTACTTC. Translation gives CASSLGAGVRAYEQYF.

This chain connects TRBV9 to TRBJ2-5; the match to TRBD2 covers 8 bases. Germline V CDR1 and CDR2: SGDLS, YYNGEE. The CDR3 has 13 amino acids. J gave up 8 bases and V 4 bases, and 7 bases lay outside the gene matches. In nucleotides, the CDR3 is TGTGCCAGCAGCCCCGGGGGGGCCGACACCCAGTACTTC. This codes for CASSPGGADTQYF.

This chain uses TRBV2 with TRBJ2-7, with 8 bases identical to TRBD1. The CDR3 length is 13 residues. Germline V gene sequence: CDR1 SNHLY, CDR2 FYNNEI. V lost 6 bases and J lost 4; bases outside the gene matches: 5. The CDR3 DNA follows: TGTGCCAGCAGGAGACAGGGGACATACGAGCAGTACTTC. Translated, it gives CASRRQGTYEQYF.

The rearrangement joins TRBV4-3 to TRBJ1-1; 7 bases agree with TRBD1. V lost 6 bases and J lost 7; bases outside the gene matches: 11. From germline, CDR1 is LGHNA and CDR2 YSLEER. The CDR3 has 14 amino acids. For the CDR3, the DNA is TGCGCCAGCAGGCTCGCAACAGGGGTAGGTGAAGCTTTCTTT. It specifies CASRLATGVGEAFF.

This clone was seen just once. The junction departs from germline at one end; a sequencing error may be responsible. The chain is built from TRBV29-1 and TRBJ2-5, with a tentative D call TRBD2 (5 bases). The CDR3 is 15 amino acids. Germline assignment: CDR1 SQVTM and CDR2 ANQGSEA. The CDR3 spells CSGKLLRSGQGTQYF. The CDR3 bases are TGCAGCGGAAAGCTTCTCCGGAGCGGCCAAGGGACCCAGTACTTC. The complete variable domain, with remaining parts taken from reference TRBV29-1 and TRBJ2-5, reads SAVISQKPSRDICQRGTSLTIQCQVDSQVTMMFWYRQQPGQSLTLIATANQGSEATYESGFVIDKFPISRPNLTFSTLTVSNMSPEDSSIYLCSGKLLRSGQGTQYFGPGTRLLVL.

The V call is TRBV2, the J call TRBJ1-3, with a tentative D call TRBD1 (5 bases). The ends were cut back, 0 bases at V and 3 bases at J, with 12 bases in the middle. Germline V gene sequence: CDR1 SNHLY, CDR2 FYNNEI. CDR3 size: 16 residues. CDR3: CASSEALAGGGNTIYF. Written as DNA, the CDR3 is TGTGCCAGCAGTGAAGCGCTGGCGGGGGGTGGAAACACCATATATTTT.

The V and J genes are TRBV4-3 and TRBJ2-1; 9 bases agree with TRBD2. J gave up 8 bases and V 0 bases, and 5 bases lay outside the gene matches. The CDR3 is 15 amino acids. Germline-derived CDR1 and CDR2 are LGHNA and YSLEER. CDR3 region: CASSQDSAGGYEQFF. The CDR3 DNA reads as TGCGCCAGCAGCCAAGACTCGGCGGGGGGGTATGAGCAGTTCTTC.

CDR3 sequence: CASSLWQGKSYEQYF. CDR3 coding DNA: TGCGCCAGCAGCTTATGGCAGGGGAAAAGCTACGAGCAGTACTTC. The chain joins TRBV5-1 to TRBJ2-5; possible D gene TRBD1, 6 bases. The J call is uncertain, as TRBJ2-7 better fits the DNA end. Germline loops: CDR1 SGHRS, CDR2 YFSETQ. The CDR3 spans 15 residues.

The chain recombines TRBV6-1 with TRBJ1-5, with D possibly TRBD1 on 6 matching bases. V lost 0 bases, J lost 4 bases, and 13 bases lay in between. Germline V lookup: CDR1 MNHNS, CDR2 SASEGT. The CDR3 has 16 amino acids. The CDR3 sequence is CASSEAKGHPNQPQHF. Here the CDR3 DNA reads TGTGCCAGCAGTGAAGCGAAGGGACACCCTAATCAGCCCCAGCATTTT.

In its sample, this clone was seen a few times. The chain carries TRBV4-1 and TRBJ2-1; 7 bases fit TRBD2. Per the germline V gene, CDR1 is MGHRA and CDR2 is YSYEKL. V lost 0 bases and J lost 10; bases outside the gene matches: 6. This CDR3 is built from 14 residues. This CDR3 reads CASSQESAGEEQFF. For the CDR3, the DNA is TGCGCCAGCAGCCAAGAGTCGGCGGGAGAGGAGCAGTTCTTC.

V and J are TRBV4-3 and TRBJ1-2, with 7 bases lining up with TRBD1. This CDR3 region has 16 residues. After removal of 0 bases from V and 5 bases from J, the junction contained 9 bases not matched to a gene. Per the germline V gene, CDR1 is LGHNA and CDR2 is YSLEER. As DNA, the CDR3 is TGCGCCAGCAGCCAAGATACTCGGACAGGAGCTTATGGCTACACCTTC. Amino acid sequence: CASSQDTRTGAYGYTF.

This rearrangement joins TRBV9 to TRBJ1-3; the D gene is possibly TRBD1 (6 bases). The CDR3 spans 16 residues. V lost 0 bases and J 2 bases, leaving 12 bases between the germline ends. Germline V gene sequence: CDR1 SGDLS, CDR2 YYNGEE. The CDR3 sequence is CASSVVGGGTGNTIYF. Written as DNA, the CDR3 is TGTGCCAGCAGCGTAGTTGGAGGGGGGACTGGAAACACCATATATTTT.